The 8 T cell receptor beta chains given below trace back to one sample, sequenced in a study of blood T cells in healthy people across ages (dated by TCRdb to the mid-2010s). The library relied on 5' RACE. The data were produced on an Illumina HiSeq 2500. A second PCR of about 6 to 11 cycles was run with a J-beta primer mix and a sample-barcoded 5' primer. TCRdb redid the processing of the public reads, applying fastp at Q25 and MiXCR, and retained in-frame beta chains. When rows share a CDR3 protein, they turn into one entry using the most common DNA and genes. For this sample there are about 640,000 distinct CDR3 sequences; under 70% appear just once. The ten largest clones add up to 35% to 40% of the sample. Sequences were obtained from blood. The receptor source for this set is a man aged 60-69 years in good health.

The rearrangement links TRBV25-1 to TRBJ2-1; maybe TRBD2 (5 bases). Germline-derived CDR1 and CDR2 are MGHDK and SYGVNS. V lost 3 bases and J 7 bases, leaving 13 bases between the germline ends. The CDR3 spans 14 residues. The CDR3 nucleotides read TGTGCCAGCAGTGAGTCGACGGGGTTGAATGAGCAGTTCTTC. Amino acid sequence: CASSESTGLNEQFF.

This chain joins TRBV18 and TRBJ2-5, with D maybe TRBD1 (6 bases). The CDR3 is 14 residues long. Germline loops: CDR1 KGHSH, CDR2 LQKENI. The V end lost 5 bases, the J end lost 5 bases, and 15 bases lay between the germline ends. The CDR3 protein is CASSAQGWKETQYF. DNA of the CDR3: TGTGCCAGCTCAGCGCAGGGGTGGAAGGAGACCCAGTACTTC.

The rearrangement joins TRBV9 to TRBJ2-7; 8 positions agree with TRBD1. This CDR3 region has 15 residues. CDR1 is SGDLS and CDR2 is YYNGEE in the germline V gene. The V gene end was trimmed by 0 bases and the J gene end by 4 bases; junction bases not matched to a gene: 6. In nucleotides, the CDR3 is TGTGCCAGCAGCGTAGACCAGGGGGCGGGGTACGAGCAGTACTTC. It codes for CASSVDQGAGYEQYF.

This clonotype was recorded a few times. The CDR3: CASSITGQGHHEQFF. CDR3 coding DNA: TGTGCCAGTAGTATAACGGGGCAGGGTCACCATGAGCAGTTCTTC. The chain employs TRBV19 and TRBJ2-1; tentatively, D is TRBD1 or TRBD2 (5 bases each). The V and J ends lost 2 bases and 8 bases respectively, with 16 bases between them. This CDR3 has 15 amino acids. Germline V gene lookup returns CDR1 LNHDA and CDR2 SQIVND (reference sequence).

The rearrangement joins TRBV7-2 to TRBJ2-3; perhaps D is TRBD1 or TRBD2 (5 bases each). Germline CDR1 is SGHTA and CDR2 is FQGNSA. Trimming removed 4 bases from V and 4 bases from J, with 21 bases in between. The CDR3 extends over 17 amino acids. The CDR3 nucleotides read TGTGCCAGCAGCTCCCGATCCGGGACGGCGAGGGCAGATACGCAGTATTTT. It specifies CASSSRSGTARADTQYF.

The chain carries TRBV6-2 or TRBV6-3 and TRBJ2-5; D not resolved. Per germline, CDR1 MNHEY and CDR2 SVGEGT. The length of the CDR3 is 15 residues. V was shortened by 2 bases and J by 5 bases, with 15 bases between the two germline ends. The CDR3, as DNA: TGTGCCAGCAGTTACGGACCACCTGATCGGGAGACCCAGTACTTC. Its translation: CASSYGPPDRETQYF.

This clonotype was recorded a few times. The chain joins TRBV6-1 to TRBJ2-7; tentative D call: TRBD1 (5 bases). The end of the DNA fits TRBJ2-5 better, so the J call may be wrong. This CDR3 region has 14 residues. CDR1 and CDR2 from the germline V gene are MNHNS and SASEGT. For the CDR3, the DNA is TGTGCCCTGCTCCCGGACACCATTAGGGAGACCCAGTACTTC. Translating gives CALLPDTIRETQYF.

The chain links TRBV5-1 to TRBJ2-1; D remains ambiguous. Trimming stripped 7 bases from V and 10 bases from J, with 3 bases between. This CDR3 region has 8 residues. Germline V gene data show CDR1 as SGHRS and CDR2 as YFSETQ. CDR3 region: CASLEQFF. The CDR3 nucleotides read TGCGCCAGCCTGGAGCAGTTCTTC.